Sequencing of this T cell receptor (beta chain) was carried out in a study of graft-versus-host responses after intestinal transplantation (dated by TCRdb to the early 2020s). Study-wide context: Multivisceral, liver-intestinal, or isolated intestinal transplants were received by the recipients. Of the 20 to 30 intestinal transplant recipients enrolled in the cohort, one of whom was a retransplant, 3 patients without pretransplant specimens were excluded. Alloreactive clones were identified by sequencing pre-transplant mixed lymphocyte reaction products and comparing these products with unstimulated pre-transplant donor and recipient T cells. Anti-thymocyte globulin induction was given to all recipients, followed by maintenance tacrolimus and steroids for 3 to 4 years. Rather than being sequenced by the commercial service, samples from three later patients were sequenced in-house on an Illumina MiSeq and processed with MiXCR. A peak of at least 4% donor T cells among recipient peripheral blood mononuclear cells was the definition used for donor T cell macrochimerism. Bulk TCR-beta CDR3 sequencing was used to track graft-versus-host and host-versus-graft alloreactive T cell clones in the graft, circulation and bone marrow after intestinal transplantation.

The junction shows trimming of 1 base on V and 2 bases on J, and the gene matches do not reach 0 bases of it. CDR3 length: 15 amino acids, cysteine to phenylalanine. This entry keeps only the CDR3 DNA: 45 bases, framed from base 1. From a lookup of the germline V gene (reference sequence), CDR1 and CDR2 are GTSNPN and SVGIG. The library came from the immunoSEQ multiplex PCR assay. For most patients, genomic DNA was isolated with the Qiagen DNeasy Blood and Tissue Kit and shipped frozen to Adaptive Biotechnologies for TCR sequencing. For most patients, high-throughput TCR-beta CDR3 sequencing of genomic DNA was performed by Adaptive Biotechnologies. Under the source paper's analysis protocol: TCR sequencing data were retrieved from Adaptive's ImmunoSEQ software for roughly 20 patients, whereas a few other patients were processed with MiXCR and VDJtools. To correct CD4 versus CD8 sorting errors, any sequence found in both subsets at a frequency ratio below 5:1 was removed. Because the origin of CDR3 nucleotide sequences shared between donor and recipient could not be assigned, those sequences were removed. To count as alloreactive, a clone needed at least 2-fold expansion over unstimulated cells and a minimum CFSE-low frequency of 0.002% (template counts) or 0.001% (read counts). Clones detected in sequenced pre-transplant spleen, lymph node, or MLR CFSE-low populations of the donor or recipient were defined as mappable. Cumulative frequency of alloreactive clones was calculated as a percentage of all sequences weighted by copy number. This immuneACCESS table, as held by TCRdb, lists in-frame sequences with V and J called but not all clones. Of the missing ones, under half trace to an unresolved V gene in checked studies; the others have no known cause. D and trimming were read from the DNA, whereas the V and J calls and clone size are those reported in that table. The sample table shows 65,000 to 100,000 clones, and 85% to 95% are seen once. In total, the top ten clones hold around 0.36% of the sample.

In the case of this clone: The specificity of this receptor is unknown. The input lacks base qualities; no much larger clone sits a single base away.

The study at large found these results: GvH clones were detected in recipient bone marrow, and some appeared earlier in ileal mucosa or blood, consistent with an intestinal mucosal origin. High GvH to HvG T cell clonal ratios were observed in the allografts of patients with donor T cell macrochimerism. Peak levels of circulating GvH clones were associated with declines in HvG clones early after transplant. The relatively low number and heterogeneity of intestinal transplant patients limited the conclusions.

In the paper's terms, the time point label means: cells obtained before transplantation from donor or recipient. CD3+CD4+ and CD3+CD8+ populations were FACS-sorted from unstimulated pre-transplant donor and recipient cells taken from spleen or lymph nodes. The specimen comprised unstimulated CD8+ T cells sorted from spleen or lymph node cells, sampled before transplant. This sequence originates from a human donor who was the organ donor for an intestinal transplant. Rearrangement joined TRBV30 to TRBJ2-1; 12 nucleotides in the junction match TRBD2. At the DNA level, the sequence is TGTGCCTGGAGTGGGACTAGCGGGGCCTACAATGAGCAGTTCTTC. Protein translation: CAWSGTSGAYNEQFF.